This entry is about one T cell receptor beta chain. The data derive from a study of blood T cell repertoires in COVID-19. About the research overall: Samples of COVID-19 (acute and convalescent) were obtained from the United States, Italy and Spain. Nucleic acid was either cDNA or gDNA, and it came from T cells, B-cell-depleted T cells, or PBMCs.

Germline V gene sequence: CDR1 MNHEY, CDR2 SVGAGI. This CDR3 region has 15 residues. Trimming took off 6 bases at V and 0 bases at J, with 12 bases between the two ends. Authors' data handling: Counts of nucleated cells, estimated from reference gene primer amplification, were obtained. This table comes from immunoSEQ multiplex PCR, and its TCRdb copy is limited to in-frame clones, with some not included. That table furnishes V, J and clone size, whereas the DNA furnished D and trimming. Among tens of thousands of clones, roughly 90% were seen once, and the ten largest hold around 1.2%. The V gene is TRBV6-5, the J gene TRBJ1-5, with no clear D. The sequenced sample was peripheral blood. This sequence was found in a woman aged 55 to 70 with acute or convalescent COVID-19. In DNA, the CDR3 is TGTGCCAGCAGAATCGGGTCGTATAGCAATCAGCCCCAGCATTTT. Translation: CASRIGSYSNQPQHF.